This T cell receptor (beta chain) is drawn from a study of CD8 T cells in ankylosing spondylitis. Germline CDR1 reads SQVTM; CDR2 reads ANQGSEA. CDR3 length: 15 residues. The V and J ends lost 4 bases and 2 bases, in that order; junction bases with no gene match: 7. This clonotype showed up many times. Antigen specificity is unknown. Quantitative molecular-barcoded 5'-RACE generated the TCR beta libraries. Via MiXCR, TCRdb re-called the 5' RACE reads, giving one row per CDR3 protein. Of 200,000 to 250,000 distinct CDR3 sequences in the sample, roughly 25% were seen once. Findings and caveats of the study: Significantly higher representation of disease-linked clones was reported for matched ankylosing spondylitis synovial fluid. A TCR beta motif of under 10 highly homologous variants appeared characteristic of ankylosing spondylitis blood.

The chain joins TRBV29-1 to TRBJ1-5; TRBD1 matches 8 bases. This TCR was sampled from a male donor with ankylosing spondylitis or in good health (not recorded which). Sequenced sample: blood, either unsorted or a sorted T cell fraction (not recorded which). The CDR3: CSVVVQGAGNQPQHF. The DNA of the CDR3 is TGCAGCGTTGTGGTCCAGGGGGCCGGCAATCAGCCCCAGCATTTT.